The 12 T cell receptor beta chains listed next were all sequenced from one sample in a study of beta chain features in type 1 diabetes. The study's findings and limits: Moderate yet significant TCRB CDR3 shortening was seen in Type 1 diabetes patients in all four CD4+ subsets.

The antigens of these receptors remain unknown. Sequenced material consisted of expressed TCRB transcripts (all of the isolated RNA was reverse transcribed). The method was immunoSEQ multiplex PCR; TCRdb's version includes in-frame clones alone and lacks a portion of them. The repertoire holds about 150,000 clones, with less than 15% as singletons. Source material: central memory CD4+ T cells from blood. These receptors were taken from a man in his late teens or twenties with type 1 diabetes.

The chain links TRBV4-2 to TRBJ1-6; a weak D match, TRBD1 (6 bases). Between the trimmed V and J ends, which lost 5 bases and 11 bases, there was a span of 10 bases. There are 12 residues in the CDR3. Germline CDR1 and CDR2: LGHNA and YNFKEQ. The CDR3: CASSMDRTPLHF. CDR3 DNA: TGTGCCAGCAGCATGGACAGAACACCCCTCCACTTT.

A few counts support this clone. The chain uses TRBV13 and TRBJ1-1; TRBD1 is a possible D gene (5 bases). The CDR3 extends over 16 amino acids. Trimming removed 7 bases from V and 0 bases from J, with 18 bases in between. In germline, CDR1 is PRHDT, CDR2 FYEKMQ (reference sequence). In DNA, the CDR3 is TGTGCCAGCATGGGGCTGGTCAATCTTTTGAACACTGAAGCTTTCTTT. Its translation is CASMGLVNLLNTEAFF.

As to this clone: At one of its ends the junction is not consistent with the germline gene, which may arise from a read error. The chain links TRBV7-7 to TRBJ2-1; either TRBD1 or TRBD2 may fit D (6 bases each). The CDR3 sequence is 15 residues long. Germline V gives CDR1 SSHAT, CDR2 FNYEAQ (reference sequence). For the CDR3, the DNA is TGTGCTAGCAGCTTAGGAGGGGGACGGCACAATGAGCAGTTCTTC. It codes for CASSLGGGRHNEQFF.

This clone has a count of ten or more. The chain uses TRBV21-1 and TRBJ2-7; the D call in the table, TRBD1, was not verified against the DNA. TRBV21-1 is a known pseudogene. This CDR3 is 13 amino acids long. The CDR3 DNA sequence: TGTGCCAGCAGCAAGGGACAGGCCTACGAGCAGTACTTC. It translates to CASSKGQAYEQYF.

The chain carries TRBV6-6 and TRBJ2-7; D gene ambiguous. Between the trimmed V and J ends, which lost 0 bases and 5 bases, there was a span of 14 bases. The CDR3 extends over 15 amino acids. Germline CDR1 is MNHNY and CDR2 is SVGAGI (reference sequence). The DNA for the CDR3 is TGTGCCAGCAGTTACTCGGGGAACGGTTTAAACGAGCAGTACTTC. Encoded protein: CASSYSGNGLNEQYF.

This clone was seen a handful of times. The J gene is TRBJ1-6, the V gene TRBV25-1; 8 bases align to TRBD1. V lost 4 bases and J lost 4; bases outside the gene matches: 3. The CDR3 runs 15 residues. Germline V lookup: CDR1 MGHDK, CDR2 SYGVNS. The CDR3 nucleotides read TGTGCCAGCAGTGTAGACAGGGGTTATAATTCACCCCTCCACTTT. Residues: CASSVDRGYNSPLHF.

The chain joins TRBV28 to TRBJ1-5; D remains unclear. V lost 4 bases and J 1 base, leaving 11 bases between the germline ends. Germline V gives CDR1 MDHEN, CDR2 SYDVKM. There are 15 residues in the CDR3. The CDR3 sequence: CASSSADASNQPQHF. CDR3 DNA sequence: TGTGCCAGCAGTTCGGCGGACGCCAGCAATCAGCCCCAGCATTTT. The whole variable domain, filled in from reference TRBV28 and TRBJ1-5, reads DVKVTQSSRYLVKRTGEKVFLECVQDMDHENMFWYRQDPGLGLRLIYFSYDVKMKEKGDIPEGYSVSREKKERFSLILESASTNQTSMYLCASSSADASNQPQHFGDGTRLSIL.

CDR3 region: CASSGTSTGNEQFF. The CDR3 coding sequence is TGTGCCAGCAGCGGGACATCCACGGGGAATGAGCAGTTCTTC. This chain uses TRBV7-9 with TRBJ2-1; a weak D match, TRBD1 (6 bases). This CDR3 contains 14 residues. Germline V lookup: CDR1 SEHNR, CDR2 FQNEAQ (reference sequence). Trimming pared 5 bases from V and 7 bases from J, leaving 15 bases between.

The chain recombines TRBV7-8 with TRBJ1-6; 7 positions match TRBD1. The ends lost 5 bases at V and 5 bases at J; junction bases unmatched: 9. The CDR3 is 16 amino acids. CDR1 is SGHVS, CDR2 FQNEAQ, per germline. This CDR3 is CASSRDSTLNNSPLHF. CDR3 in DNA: TGTGCCAGCAGCCGGGACAGCACATTAAATAATTCACCCCTCCACTTT.

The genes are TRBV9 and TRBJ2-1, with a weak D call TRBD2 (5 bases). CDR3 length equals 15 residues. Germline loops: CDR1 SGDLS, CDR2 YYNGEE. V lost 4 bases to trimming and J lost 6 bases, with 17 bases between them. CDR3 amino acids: CASSQGNTEVNEQFF. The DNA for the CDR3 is TGTGCCAGCAGCCAAGGGAACACGGAGGTCAATGAGCAGTTCTTC.

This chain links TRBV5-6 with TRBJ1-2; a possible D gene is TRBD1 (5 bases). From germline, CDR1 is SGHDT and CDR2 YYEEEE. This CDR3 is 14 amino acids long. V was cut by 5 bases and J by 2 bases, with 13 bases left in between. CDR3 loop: CASSYRDANYGYTF. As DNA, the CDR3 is TGTGCCAGCAGTTACCGGGACGCGAACTATGGCTACACCTTC.

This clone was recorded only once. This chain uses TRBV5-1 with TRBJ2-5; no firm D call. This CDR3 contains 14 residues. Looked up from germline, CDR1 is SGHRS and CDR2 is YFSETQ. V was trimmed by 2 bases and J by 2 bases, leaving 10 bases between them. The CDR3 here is CASSFSPAQETQYF. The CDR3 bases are TGCGCCAGCAGCTTCTCCCCCGCGCAAGAGACCCAGTACTTC.